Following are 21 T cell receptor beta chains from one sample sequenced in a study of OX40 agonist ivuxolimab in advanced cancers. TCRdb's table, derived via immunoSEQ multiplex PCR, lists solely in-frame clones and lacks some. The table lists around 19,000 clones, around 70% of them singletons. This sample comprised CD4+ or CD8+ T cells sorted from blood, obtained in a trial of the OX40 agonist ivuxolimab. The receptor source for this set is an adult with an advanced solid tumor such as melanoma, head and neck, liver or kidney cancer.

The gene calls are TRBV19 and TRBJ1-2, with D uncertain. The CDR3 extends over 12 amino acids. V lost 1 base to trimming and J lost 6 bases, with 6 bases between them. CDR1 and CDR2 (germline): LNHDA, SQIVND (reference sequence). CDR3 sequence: CASSIGRDGYTF. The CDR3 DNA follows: TGTGCCAGTAGTATAGGGAGGGATGGCTACACCTTC.

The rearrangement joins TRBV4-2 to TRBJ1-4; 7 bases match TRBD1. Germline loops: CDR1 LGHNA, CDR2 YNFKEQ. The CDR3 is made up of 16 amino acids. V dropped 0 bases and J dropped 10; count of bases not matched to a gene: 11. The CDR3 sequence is CASSQDVGTDIGKLFF. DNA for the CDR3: TGTGCCAGCAGCCAAGACGTCGGGACAGATATAGGAAAACTGTTTTTT.

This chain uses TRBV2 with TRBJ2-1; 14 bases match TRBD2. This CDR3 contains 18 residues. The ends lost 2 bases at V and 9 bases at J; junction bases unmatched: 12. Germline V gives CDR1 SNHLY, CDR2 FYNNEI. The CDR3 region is CASSENESGTSGRLEQFF. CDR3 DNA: TGTGCCAGCAGTGAAAACGAGTCGGGGACTAGCGGGAGACTTGAGCAGTTCTTC.

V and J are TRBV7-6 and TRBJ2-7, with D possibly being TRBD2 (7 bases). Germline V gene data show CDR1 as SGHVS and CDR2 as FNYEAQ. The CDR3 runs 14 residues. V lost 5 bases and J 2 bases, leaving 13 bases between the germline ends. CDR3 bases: TGTGCCAGCAGCCGGGGGGCCGGCACCTACGAGCAGTACTTC. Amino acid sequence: CASSRGAGTYEQYF.

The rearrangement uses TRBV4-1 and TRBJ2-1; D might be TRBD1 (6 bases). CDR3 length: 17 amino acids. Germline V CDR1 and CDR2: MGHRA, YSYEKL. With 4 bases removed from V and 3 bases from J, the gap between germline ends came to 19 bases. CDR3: CASSRDKQLQRYNEQFF. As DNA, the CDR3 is TGCGCCAGCAGCCGGGACAAACAACTACAGCGCTACAATGAGCAGTTCTTC.

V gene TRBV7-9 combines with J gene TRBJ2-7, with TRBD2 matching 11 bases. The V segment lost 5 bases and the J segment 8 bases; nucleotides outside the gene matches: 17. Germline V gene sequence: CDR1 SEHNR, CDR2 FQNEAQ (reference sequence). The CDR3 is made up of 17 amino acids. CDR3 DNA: TGTGCCAGCAGCCAATCGATAGCGGGAGGGTCGGTCTTCCAGCAGTACTTC. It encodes CASSQSIAGGSVFQQYF.

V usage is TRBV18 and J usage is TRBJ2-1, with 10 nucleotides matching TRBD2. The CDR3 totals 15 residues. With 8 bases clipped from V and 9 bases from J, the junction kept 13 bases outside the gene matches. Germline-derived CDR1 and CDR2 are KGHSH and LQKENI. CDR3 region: CASRNSGLAAGEQFF. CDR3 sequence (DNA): TGTGCCAGCCGTAATTCCGGACTAGCGGCGGGTGAGCAGTTCTTC.

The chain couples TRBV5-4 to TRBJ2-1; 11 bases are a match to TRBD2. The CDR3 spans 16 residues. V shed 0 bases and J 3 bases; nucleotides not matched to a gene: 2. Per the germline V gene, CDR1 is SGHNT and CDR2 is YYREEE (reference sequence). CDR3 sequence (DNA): TGTGCCAGCAGCTTGGGACTAGCGGGAAGCTACAATGAGCAGTTCTTC. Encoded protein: CASSLGLAGSYNEQFF.

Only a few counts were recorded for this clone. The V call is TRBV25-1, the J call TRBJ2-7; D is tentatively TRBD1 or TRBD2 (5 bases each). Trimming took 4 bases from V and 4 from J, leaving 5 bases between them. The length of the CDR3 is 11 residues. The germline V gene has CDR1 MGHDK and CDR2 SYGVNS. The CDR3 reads CASSGGYEQYF. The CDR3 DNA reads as TGTGCCAGCAGTGGGGGGTACGAGCAGTACTTC.

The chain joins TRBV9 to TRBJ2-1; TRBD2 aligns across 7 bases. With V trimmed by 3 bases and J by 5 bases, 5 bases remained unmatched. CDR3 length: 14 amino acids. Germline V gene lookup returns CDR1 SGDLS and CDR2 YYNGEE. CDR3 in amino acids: CASSEAGADNEQFF. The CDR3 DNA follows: TGTGCCAGCAGCGAGGCGGGAGCGGACAATGAGCAGTTCTTC.

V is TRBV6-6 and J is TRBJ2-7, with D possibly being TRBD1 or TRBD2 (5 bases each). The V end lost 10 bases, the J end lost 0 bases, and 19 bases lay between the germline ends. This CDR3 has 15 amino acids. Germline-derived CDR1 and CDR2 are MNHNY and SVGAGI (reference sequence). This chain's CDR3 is CAIQKERTSSYEQYF. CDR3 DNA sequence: TGTGCCATCCAAAAAGAGCGGACAAGCTCCTACGAGCAGTACTTC.

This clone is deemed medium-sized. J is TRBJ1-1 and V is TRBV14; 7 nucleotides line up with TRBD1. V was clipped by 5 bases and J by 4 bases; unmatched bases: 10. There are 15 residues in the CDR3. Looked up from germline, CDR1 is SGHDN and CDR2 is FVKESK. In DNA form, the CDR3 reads TGTGCCAGCAGCACCCGTCGACAGGGTACCACTGAAGCTTTCTTT. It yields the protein CASSTRRQGTTEAFF.

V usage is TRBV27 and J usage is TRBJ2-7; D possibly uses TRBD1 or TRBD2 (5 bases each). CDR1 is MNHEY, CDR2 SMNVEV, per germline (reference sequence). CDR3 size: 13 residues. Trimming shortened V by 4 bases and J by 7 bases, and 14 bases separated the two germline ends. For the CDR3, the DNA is TGTGCCAGCAGTTGGGGCGCTCCGGGGGAGCAGTACTTC. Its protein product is CASSWGAPGEQYF.

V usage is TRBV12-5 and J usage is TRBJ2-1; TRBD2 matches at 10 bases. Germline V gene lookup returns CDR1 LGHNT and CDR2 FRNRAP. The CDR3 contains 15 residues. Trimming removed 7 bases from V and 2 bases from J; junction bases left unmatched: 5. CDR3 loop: CASVPGTSAYNEQFF. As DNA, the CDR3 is TGTGCTAGTGTCCCCGGGACTAGCGCCTACAATGAGCAGTTCTTC.

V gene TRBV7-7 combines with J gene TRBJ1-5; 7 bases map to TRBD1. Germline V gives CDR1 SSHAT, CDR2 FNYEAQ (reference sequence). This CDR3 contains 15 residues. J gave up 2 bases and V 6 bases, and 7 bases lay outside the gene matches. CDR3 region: CASRKNDRGNQPQHF. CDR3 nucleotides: TGTGCCAGCAGAAAAAACGACAGGGGCAATCAGCCCCAGCATTTT.

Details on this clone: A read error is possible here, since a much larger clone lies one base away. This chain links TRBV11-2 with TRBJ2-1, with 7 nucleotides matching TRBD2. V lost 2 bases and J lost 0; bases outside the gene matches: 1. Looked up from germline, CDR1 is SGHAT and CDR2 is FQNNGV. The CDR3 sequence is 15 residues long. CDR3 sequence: CASSLSGNSYNEQFF. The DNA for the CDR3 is TGTGCCAGCAGCTTAAGCGGGAACTCCTACAATGAGCAGTTCTTC.

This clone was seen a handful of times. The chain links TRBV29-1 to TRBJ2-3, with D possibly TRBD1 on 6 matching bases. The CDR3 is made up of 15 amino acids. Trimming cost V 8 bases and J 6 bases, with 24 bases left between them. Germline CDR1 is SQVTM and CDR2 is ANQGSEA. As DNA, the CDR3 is TGCAGCTTTTTTTTACAGGGCGTCAAGGGCGATACGCAGTATTTT. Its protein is CSFFLQGVKGDTQYF.

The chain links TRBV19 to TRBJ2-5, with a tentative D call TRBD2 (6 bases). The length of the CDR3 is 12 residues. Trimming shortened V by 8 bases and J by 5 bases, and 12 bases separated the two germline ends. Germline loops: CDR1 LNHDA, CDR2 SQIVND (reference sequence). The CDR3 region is CASDGGSETQYF. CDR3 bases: TGTGCCAGTGATGGGGGGTCGGAGACCCAGTACTTC.

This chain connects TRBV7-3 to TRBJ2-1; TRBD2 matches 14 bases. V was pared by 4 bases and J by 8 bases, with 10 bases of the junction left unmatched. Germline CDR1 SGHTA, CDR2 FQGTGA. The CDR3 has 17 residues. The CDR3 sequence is CASSSRLAGGPVYEQFF. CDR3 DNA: TGTGCCAGCAGCTCCAGACTAGCGGGAGGGCCCGTCTATGAGCAGTTCTTC.

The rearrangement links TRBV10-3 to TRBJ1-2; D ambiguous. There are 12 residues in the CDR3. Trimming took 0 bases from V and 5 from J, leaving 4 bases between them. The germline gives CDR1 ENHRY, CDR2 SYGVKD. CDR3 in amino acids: CAISESAYGYTF. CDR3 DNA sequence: TGTGCCATCAGTGAGTCGGCGTATGGCTACACCTTC.

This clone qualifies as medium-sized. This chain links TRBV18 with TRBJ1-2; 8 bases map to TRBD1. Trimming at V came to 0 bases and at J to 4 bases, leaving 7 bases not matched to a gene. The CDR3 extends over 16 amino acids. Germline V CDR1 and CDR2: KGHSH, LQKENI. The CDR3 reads CASSPPFQGASYGYTF. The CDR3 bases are TGTGCCAGCTCACCACCGTTCCAGGGGGCTAGCTATGGCTACACCTTC.